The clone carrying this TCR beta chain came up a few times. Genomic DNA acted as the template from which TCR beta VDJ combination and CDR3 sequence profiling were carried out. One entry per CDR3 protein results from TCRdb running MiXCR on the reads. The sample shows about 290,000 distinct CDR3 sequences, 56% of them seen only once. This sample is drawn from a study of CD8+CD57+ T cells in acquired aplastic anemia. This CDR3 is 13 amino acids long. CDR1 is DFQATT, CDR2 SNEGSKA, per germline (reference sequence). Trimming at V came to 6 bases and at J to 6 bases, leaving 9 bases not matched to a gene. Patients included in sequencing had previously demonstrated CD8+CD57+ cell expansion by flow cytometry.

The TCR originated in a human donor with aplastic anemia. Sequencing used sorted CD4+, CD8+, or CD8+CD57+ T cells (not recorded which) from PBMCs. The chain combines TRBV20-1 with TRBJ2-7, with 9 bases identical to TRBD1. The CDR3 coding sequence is TGCAGTGCCAATAGACAGGGGGTGAGCGAGCAGTACTTC. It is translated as CSANRQGVSEQYF.